The 3 T cell receptor beta chains below come from one sample, sequenced in a study of CD8 T cells in ankylosing spondylitis. Study-level findings and limits: Seemingly distinctive of ankylosing spondylitis blood was a TCR beta motif formed by eight highly homologous variants.

No antigens are known for them. TCRdb redid the calling of the 5' RACE reads with MiXCR, one entry per CDR3 protein. The profile shows 800,000 to 900,000 distinct CDR3 sequences, about 10% of them singletons. The material sequenced was blood, either unsorted or a sorted T cell fraction (not recorded which). The receptors derive from a male donor with ankylosing spondylitis.

The sample holds a few counts of this clonotype. The genes are TRBV6-2 or TRBV6-3 and TRBJ2-1, with a weak D call TRBD1 (6 bases). This CDR3 region has 14 residues. V lost 7 bases, J lost 7 bases, and 17 bases lay in between. Per germline, CDR1 MNHEY and CDR2 SVGEGT. The CDR3 here is CASKRRQEHNEQFF. The CDR3 DNA reads TGTGCCAGCAAGCGTCGACAGGAACATAATGAGCAGTTCTTC.

On this clonotype itself: Being one base from a much bigger clone, this may be a read error. This chain links TRBV20-1 with TRBJ1-1, with D maybe TRBD1 (5 bases). This CDR3 is 13 amino acids long. Per the germline V gene, CDR1 is DFQATT and CDR2 is SNEGSKA (reference sequence). V was shortened by 1 base and J by 3 bases, with 9 bases between the two germline ends. The CDR3 sequence is CSARGGGDTEAFF. The CDR3, as DNA: TGCAGTGCTAGAGGTGGAGGGGACACTGAAGCTTTCTTT.

The chain is built from TRBV25-1 and TRBJ2-6; D is unresolved. Trimming took off 2 bases at V and 1 base at J, with 6 bases between the two ends. CDR3 size: 15 residues. CDR1 MGHDK and CDR2 SYGVNS come from the germline V gene. Written as DNA, the CDR3 is TGTGCCAGCAGTGAAGTCGGGTCTGGGGCCAACGTCCTGACTTTC. Its protein is CASSEVGSGANVLTF. Filled out from reference TRBV25-1 and TRBJ2-6, the complete variable domain reads EADIYQTPRYLVIGTGKKITLECSQTMGHDKMYWYQQDPGMELHLIHYSYGVNSTEKGDLSSESTVSRIRTEHFPLTLESARPSHTSQYLCASSEVGSGANVLTFGAGSRLTVL.